These T cell receptor beta chains were read from a single sample in a study of tumor-infiltrating lymphocytes in localized non-small cell lung cancer. This table comes from immunoSEQ multiplex PCR, and its TCRdb copy is limited to in-frame clones, with some not included. The sample lists 20,000 to 25,000 clones, 55% to 75% occurring once. Sequencing was carried out using lung tumor tissue. All receptors derive from a human donor with non-small cell lung cancer. The CDR3 runs from the conserved cysteine through the conserved F or W. A D gene is named only where the DNA matches it firmly. Not all rows give a size; the values are once, few, many and, for expanded clones, a class.

cdr3_nt cdr3_aa d_call j_call clone_size v_call
TGTGCCAGCAGCGTCCTTAGCGGGATTAACGCAGATACGCAGTATTTT CASSVLSGINADTQYF TRBD2 TRBJ2-3 - TRBV9
TGTGCCAGCAAGTTGGACAATAGGGGACCCCTCCACTTT CASKLDNRGPLHF - TRBJ1-6 - TRBV6-5
TGCAGCGTCCTAGGGACAGGGTCCTACGAGCAGTACTTC CSVLGTGSYEQYF TRBD1 TRBJ2-7 - TRBV29-1
TGTGCCAGCAGCTTCGACAGGGGGGACATTCAGTACTTC CASSFDRGDIQYF TRBD1 TRBJ2-4 - TRBV5-5
TGTGCCAGCAGTCAGGGACTAGCGGGACATCAGACCCAGTACTTC CASSQGLAGHQTQYF TRBD2 TRBJ2-5 - TRBV2
TGTGCCAGCAGCCTTGGGACAGACCTTTGGACTGAAGCTTTCTTT CASSLGTDLWTEAFF TRBD1 TRBJ1-1 - TRBV11-2
TGTGCCAGCAGCCTTCAGACCTTGGCCGGGGAGCTGTTTTTT CASSLQTLAGELFF - TRBJ2-2 - TRBV27
TGTGCCAGCAGAATGCAGACAGGGAACGCCTACGAGCAGTACTTC CASRMQTGNAYEQYF TRBD1 TRBJ2-7 - TRBV7-2
TGTGCCAGCATCGACATTGGGGGGGCCAACGTCCTGACTTTC CASIDIGGANVLTF - TRBJ2-6 - TRBV5-5
TGTGCCAGCACCCCGGGGACTCGCAACTATGGCTACACCTTC CASTPGTRNYGYTF - TRBJ1-2 few TRBV28
TGTGCCAGCAGCCAAAGAGACTTCTACGATGAGCAGTTCTTC CASSQRDFYDEQFF - TRBJ2-1 few TRBV14
TGTGCCAGCTCACCTTTTGGCCTCTCTGGAAACACCATATATTTT CASSPFGLSGNTIYF - TRBJ1-3 - TRBV18
TGCGCCAGCAGCTTGGGGGACAGAAATCAGCCCCAGCATTTT CASSLGDRNQPQHF TRBD1 TRBJ1-5 - TRBV5-1
TGTGCCAGCAGCTTAGACAGTTACCAAGAGACCCAGTACTTC CASSLDSYQETQYF - TRBJ2-5 - TRBV11-2
TGTGCCTGCGGGGCGCAGGCTGGGGCCAACGTCCTGACTTTC CACGAQAGANVLTF - TRBJ2-6 - TRBV6-6
TGTGCCAGCAGACTAGCGGATTCCTACAATGAGCAGTTCTTC CASRLADSYNEQFF TRBD2 TRBJ2-1 - TRBV7-3
TGTGCCAGCAGCTGGGGCCAGCGGGTTAGTTACGAGCAGTACTTC CASSWGQRVSYEQYF - TRBJ2-7 - TRBV5-5
TGTGCCAGCAGCCCCCGGACTAGCGCCGAGCAGTACTTC CASSPRTSAEQYF TRBD2 TRBJ2-7 many TRBV9
TGTGCCAGCTCACCTGGGACAGGCAACTATGGCTACACCTTC CASSPGTGNYGYTF TRBD1 TRBJ1-2 medium-sized TRBV18
TGTGCCAGCAGTCTCCGCCAGGTTCTAGCGGGAGCAACGAAGGATACGCAGTATTTT CASSLRQVLAGATKDTQYF TRBD2 TRBJ2-3 - TRBV27
TGTGCCAGCAGCTTAGAGTTGACCGAGCAGTACTTC CASSLELTEQYF - TRBJ2-7 - TRBV28
TGTGCCAGCCGCAGGACAGGGGGCGCGGACACTGAAGCTTTCTTT CASRRTGGADTEAFF TRBD1 TRBJ1-1 - TRBV7-9
TGCAGCGCCGAGGGGGCGGAAATGAGCTCCTACAATGAGCAGTTCTTC CSAEGAEMSSYNEQFF TRBD1 TRBJ2-1 - TRBV29-1
TGCAGCTTTCCGAGCCCGGGAGGGCAGCCCCAAGAGACCCAGTACTTC CSFPSPGGQPQETQYF TRBD2 TRBJ2-5 - TRBV29-1
TGTGCCAGCAGCTTAGTGGGTGCATACGAGCAGTACTTC CASSLVGAYEQYF - TRBJ2-7 - TRBV7-2
TGTGCCAGCAGTTCTCCCCCGGTGACCACTGAAGCTTTCTTT CASSSPPVTTEAFF - TRBJ1-1 - TRBV6-5
TGTGCCAGCAGTCTCCGGCCCTCCTACGAGCAGTACTTC CASSLRPSYEQYF - TRBJ2-7 - TRBV5-6
TGCGCCAGCAGCCTTCGGGGTTTAGGCTACGAGCAGTACTTC CASSLRGLGYEQYF - TRBJ2-7 - TRBV4-1
TGTGCCAGCATGCTCCGACTAGCGGGAGGGACAGATACGCAGTATTTT CASMLRLAGGTDTQYF TRBD2 TRBJ2-3 few TRBV2
TGTGCCTGGAGTGTGGGGGAGGCCTACGAGCAGTACTTC CAWSVGEAYEQYF - TRBJ2-7 - TRBV30
TGTGCCAGCAGAGCGGGAGGGAGCTCCTACGAGCAGTACTTC CASRAGGSSYEQYF TRBD2 TRBJ2-7 few TRBV6-1
TGTGCCAGCAGTTTACAGCTGTACAATGAGCAGTTCTTC CASSLQLYNEQFF - TRBJ2-1 - TRBV28
TGTGCCAGCATGACCTCGACAGGCTCTGAAGCTTTCTTT CASMTSTGSEAFF - TRBJ1-1 few TRBV28
TGTGCCAGCAGTTTAGGCGGCCTCGGTGGCACAGATACGCAGTATTTT CASSLGGLGGTDTQYF - TRBJ2-3 once TRBV28
TGTGCCAGCAGCTTAGGGCTCGAATTTGGAGAGACCCAGTACTTC CASSLGLEFGETQYF - TRBJ2-5 - TRBV7-2
TGTGCCAGCTCGCTAGTGAACACTGAAGCTTTCTTT CASSLVNTEAFF - TRBJ1-1 - TRBV18
TGTGCCAGCAGTGGAAGCAGGGGTTACTATGGCTACACCTTC CASSGSRGYYGYTF - TRBJ1-2 few TRBV6-1
TGTGCCAGCAGCTTAGAGGCCGCCAGAGGGCAGTTCTTC CASSLEAARGQFF - TRBJ2-1 - TRBV7-8
TGTGCCAGCAGTTTATCGGGCCGGGGTATCACTGAAGCTTTCTTT CASSLSGRGITEAFF - TRBJ1-1 - TRBV27
TGTGCCTGGATCGGGAGTTCTGATACGCAGTATTTT CAWIGSSDTQYF - TRBJ2-3 - TRBV30
TGCGCCAGCAGCCAAGATCGCCCACCCTTCTATGGCTACACCTTC CASSQDRPPFYGYTF - TRBJ1-2 - TRBV4-3
TGTGCCAGCAGGGGATCTCGGATCGGGGTCGAGCAGTACTTC CASRGSRIGVEQYF - TRBJ2-7 - TRBV11-2
TGCGCCAGCAGCTTGGGGGACAGGACTAGCACAGATACGCAGTATTTT CASSLGDRTSTDTQYF TRBD1 TRBJ2-3 - TRBV5-1
TGTGCCAGCAGCTTAATTCCTAGCGGTATTAGCACAGATACGCAGTATTTT CASSLIPSGISTDTQYF TRBD2 TRBJ2-3 - TRBV7-2
TGTGCCAGCAGCCAAGTCGCGGGGGATGAAAAACTGTTTTTT CASSQVAGDEKLFF - TRBJ1-4 medium-sized TRBV11-2
TGTGCCAGCAGCTTAGGGTCTGCCGAGCAGTACTTC CASSLGSAEQYF - TRBJ2-7 - TRBV11-3
TGTGCCAGCAGCTCACCCTACGGGACAGCCCCGTCTGGAAACACCATATATTTT CASSSPYGTAPSGNTIYF TRBD1 TRBJ1-3 - TRBV7-9
TGTGCCAGTAGTATAGAACCTAGCGGGCCCTACGAGCAGTACTTC CASSIEPSGPYEQYF TRBD2 TRBJ2-7 - TRBV19
TGTGCCAGCAGCTTAGATGGGGGAGTGGCTTTCTTT CASSLDGGVAFF - TRBJ1-1 few TRBV11-3
TGTGCCAGCAGCCCTACGGCAGGATTCACAGATACGCAGTATTTT CASSPTAGFTDTQYF - TRBJ2-3 - TRBV5-4
TGTGCCAGCAGCCCGCTGAGCGGCCAAGGGACCCAGTACTTC CASSPLSGQGTQYF - TRBJ2-5 few TRBV5-4
TGTGCCAGCGGCCCTCCGCACGGCTTAGGAGGCTACACCTTC CASGPPHGLGGYTF - TRBJ1-2 medium-sized TRBV7-2
TGTGCCACCAGCAGAGGGGACGGCGGCCTGACTAACTATGGCTACACCTTC CATSRGDGGLTNYGYTF - TRBJ1-2 - TRBV15
TGTGCCAGCAGTTGGGGTAGCAATCAGCCCCAGCATTTT CASSWGSNQPQHF - TRBJ1-5 few TRBV10-3
TGCGCCAGCAGTCTTAGCGGGAGTGGGCAAGAGACCCAGTACTTC CASSLSGSGQETQYF TRBD2 TRBJ2-5 medium-sized TRBV4-1
TGTGCCAGCAGCCAAGCGGGGCCACAGTTTAGCTCTGGAAACACCATATATTTT CASSQAGPQFSSGNTIYF - TRBJ1-3 - TRBV4-2
TGTGCCAGCAGTTTAGATCAGGGGGCTAGGTCCTATAATTCACCCCTCCACTTT CASSLDQGARSYNSPLHF TRBD1 TRBJ1-6 - TRBV28
TGTGCCAGCAGCTCGGGACCATTGAACACTGAAGCTTTCTTT CASSSGPLNTEAFF - TRBJ1-1 - TRBV7-8
TGTGCCAGCAGTTCCAGCGGGAGGGCCTTGACGAAGACCCAGTACTTC CASSSSGRALTKTQYF TRBD2 TRBJ2-5 - TRBV27